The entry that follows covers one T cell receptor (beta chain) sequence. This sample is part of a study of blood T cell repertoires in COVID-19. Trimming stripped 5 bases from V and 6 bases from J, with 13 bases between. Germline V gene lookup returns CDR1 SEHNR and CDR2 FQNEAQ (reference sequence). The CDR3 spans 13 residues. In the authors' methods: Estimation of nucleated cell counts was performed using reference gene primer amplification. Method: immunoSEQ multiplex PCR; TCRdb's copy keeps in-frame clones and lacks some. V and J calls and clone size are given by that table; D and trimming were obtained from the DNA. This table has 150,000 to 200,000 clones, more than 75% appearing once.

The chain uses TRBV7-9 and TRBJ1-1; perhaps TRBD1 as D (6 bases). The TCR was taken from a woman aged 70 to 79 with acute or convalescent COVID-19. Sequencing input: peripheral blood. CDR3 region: CASSHPGGPEAFF. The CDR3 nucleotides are TGTGCCAGCAGCCATCCTGGGGGCCCTGAAGCTTTCTTT.